This TCR beta chain was obtained from a study of blood T cells in healthy people across ages. J was trimmed by 7 bases and V by 4 bases; bases with no gene match: 6. Germline assignment: CDR1 LNHDA and CDR2 SQIVND (reference sequence). CDR3 length: 14 amino acids. Alongside a J-beta primer mix, a sample-barcoded 5' primer served in a second PCR lasting roughly 6 to 12 cycles. TCRdb re-derived calls from the 5' RACE reads in MiXCR, one entry per CDR3 protein. The data contain about 1.6 million distinct CDR3 sequences, 34% of them singletons. The sample was blood. This receptor was identified in a woman aged 25 to 39 in good health. The genes are TRBV19 and TRBJ1-5; 8 bases map to TRBD1. The CDR3 DNA is TGTGCCAGTAGTAAAAACAGGGGGGCCCAGCCCCAGCATTTT. This encodes CASSKNRGAQPQHF.